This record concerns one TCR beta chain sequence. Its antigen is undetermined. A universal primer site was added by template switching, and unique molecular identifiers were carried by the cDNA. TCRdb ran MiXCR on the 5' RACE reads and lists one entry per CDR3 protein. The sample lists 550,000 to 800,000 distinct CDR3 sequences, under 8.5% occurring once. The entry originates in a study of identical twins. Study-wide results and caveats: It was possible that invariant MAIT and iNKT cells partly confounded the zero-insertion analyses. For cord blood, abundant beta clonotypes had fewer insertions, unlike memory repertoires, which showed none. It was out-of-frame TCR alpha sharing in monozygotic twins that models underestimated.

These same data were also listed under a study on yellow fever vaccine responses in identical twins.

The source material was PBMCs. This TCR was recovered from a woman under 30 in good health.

CDR3 bases: TGTGCCACCAGCTCCTATCTTGAGCAGTACTTC. Its protein product is CATSSYLEQYF. The chain couples TRBV15 to TRBJ2-7; no clear D gene. The germline V and J ends were trimmed by 5 bases and 7 bases, with 9 bases remaining between them. Germline-derived CDR1 and CDR2 are LNHNV and YYDKDF (reference sequence). CDR3 length: 11 amino acids.